This TCR beta chain was sequenced in a study of cytomegalovirus exposure and HLA in healthy donors. About the study: The approximately 130 validation repertoires and the 666 first-cohort repertoires shared a platform, a later analysis reported. Study outcomes and limitations: Most TCR sequences were uncommon, yet certain public TCRs appeared in many donors. A list of 164 TCR beta chains associated with cytomegalovirus was given.

With respect to this clone: As yet, its antigen is unknown.

The table came from immunoSEQ multiplex PCR; TCRdb's copy has only in-frame clones and leaves some out. This sample carries some 170,000 clones, roughly 91% of them seen once, and the ten largest clones take 10% to 13%. The CDR3 is 17 amino acids. Germline assignment: CDR1 SNHLY and CDR2 FYNNEI. Trimming pared 3 bases from V and 2 bases from J, leaving 14 bases between. The TCR originated in a woman between 18 and 29 years old in good health and CMV-seropositive. Sequenced sample: PBMCs. The chain employs TRBV2 and TRBJ2-6; D ambiguous. CDR3 nucleotides: TGTGCCAGCAGTGAGGTACCCCCACAGCCTGGGGCCAACGTCCTGACTTTC. The encoded protein is CASSEVPPQPGANVLTF.